Sequencing of this TCR beta chain was carried out in a study of early T cells in non-severe SARS-CoV-2 infection. Study-wide context: The sequenced material was bulk RNA from unsorted whole blood, and its chains were unpaired. Study results and caveats: VDJdb matching, biased toward anti-spike CD8 responses, missed private and CD4 specificities.

The CDR3 spans 15 residues. V gave up 5 bases and J gave up 3 bases; unmatched junction bases: 7. Each cDNA molecule carried a unique molecular identifier. Via MiXCR, TCRdb re-called the 5' RACE reads, giving one row per CDR3 protein. The sample contains around 44,000 distinct CDR3 sequences, approximately 8.1% of which appear only once. This clonotype was counted ten times or more. The target antigen is unknown. This chain connects TRBV12-3 or TRBV12-4 to TRBJ2-5, with 9 bases that match TRBD2. The sequence came from an adult who was a healthcare worker with PCR-confirmed SARS-CoV-2 infection or an uninfected control (not recorded which). The sample was whole blood. CDR3 sequence: CASSPLAGGEETQYF. The CDR3 bases are TGTGCCAGCAGTCCTCTGGCGGGGGGGGAAGAGACCCAGTACTTC.